The source of this TCR beta chain is a study of vaccination effects on CD4 cells after COVID-19. Sequenced by immunoSEQ multiplex PCR; TCRdb stores in-frame clones only, minus some. The sample contains 50,000 to 60,000 clones, 55% to 75% of which appear only once. This clone was detected once. The antigen is not known. Ahead of sequencing, the ViraFEST assay grew antigen-specific CD4+ T cells using viral peptide pools. Having been cultured for around ten days, the cells underwent CD4+ T cell isolation. In the vaccine recipients, nucleocapsid antibodies were negative and there was no prior SARS-CoV-2 infection. They grew a few million PBMC in each well, adding 10 IU/ml IL-2 and about 10 ug/ml peptides. It was on days 3 and 7 that half the medium was replaced with IL-2 medium. Germline V gene sequence: CDR1 SGHRS, CDR2 YFSETQ. CDR3 length equals 13 residues. V dropped 4 bases and J dropped 5 bases, with 11 bases sitting between them.

Material: CD4+ T cells from PBMCs cultured with SARS-CoV-2 spike peptides, obtained before COVID-19 vaccination. The TCR comes from a human donor who received a COVID-19 vaccine. V gene TRBV5-1 combines with J gene TRBJ2-3, with D uncertain. CDR3 sequence: CASSITGEDTQYF. The CDR3 DNA reads as TGCGCCAGCAGCATAACCGGAGAAGATACGCAGTATTTT.